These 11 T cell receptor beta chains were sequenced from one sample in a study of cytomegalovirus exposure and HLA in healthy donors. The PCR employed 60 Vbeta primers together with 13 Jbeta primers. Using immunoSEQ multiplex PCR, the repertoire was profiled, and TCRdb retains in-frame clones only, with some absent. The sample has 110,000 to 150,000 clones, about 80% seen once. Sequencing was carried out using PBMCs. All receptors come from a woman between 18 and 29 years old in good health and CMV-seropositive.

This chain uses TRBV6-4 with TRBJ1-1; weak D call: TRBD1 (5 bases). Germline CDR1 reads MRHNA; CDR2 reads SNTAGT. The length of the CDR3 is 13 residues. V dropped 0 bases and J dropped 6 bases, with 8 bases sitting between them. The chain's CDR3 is CASSDSGHAEAFF. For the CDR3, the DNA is TGTGCCAGCAGTGACTCTGGACATGCTGAAGCTTTCTTT.

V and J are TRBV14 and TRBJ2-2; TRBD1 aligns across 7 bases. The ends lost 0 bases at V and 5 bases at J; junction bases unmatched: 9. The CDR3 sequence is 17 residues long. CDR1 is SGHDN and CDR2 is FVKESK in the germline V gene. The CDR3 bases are TGTGCCAGCAGCCAAGATAGGTACAGGGGACGAACCGGGGAGCTGTTTTTT. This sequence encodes CASSQDRYRGRTGELFF.

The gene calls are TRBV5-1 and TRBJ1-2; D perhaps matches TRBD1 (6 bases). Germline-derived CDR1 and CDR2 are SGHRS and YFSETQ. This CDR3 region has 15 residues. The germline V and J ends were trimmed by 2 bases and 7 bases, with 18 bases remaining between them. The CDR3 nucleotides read TGCGCCAGCAGCTTAAGGTGGCAGGGGCAAGGTGGCTACACCTTC. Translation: CASSLRWQGQGGYTF.

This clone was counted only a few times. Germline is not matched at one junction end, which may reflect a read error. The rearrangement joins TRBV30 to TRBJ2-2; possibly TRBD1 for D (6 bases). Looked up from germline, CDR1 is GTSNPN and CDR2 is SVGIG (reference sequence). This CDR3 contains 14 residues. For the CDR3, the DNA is TGTGCCTGGGGGGGCAACCTTCCGACCGAGGAGCTGTTTTTT. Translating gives CAWGGNLPTEELFF.

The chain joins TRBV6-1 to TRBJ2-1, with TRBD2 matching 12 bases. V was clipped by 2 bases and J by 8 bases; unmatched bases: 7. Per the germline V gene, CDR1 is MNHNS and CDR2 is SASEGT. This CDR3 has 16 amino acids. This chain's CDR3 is CASSETASGGGYEQFF. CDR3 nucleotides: TGTGCCAGCAGTGAAACTGCTAGCGGGGGGGGCTATGAGCAGTTCTTC.

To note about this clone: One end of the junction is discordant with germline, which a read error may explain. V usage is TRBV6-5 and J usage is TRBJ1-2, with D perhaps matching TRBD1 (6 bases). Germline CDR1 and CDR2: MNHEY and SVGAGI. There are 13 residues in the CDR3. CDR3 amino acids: CASSQRGSYGNTF. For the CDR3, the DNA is TGTGCCAGCAGTCAAAGGGGGAGCTATGGCAACACCTTC.

CDR3 residues: CASSERLAGGPDNEQFF. CDR3 in DNA: TGCGCCAGCAGCGAAAGACTAGCGGGGGGGCCGGACAATGAGCAGTTCTTC. The J gene is TRBJ2-1, the V gene TRBV5-1; TRBD2 matches 14 bases. CDR3 length: 17 amino acids. CDR1 and CDR2 (germline): SGHRS, YFSETQ. The J segment lost 5 bases and the V segment lost 4 bases, leaving 8 bases of the junction unmatched. Complete variable domain (other parts from reference TRBV5-1 and TRBJ2-1): KAGVTQTPRYLIKTRGQQVTLSCSPISGHRSVSWYQQTPGQGLQFLFEYFSETQRNKGNFPGRFSGRQFSNSRSEMNVSTLELGDSALYLCASSERLAGGPDNEQFFGPGTRLTVL.

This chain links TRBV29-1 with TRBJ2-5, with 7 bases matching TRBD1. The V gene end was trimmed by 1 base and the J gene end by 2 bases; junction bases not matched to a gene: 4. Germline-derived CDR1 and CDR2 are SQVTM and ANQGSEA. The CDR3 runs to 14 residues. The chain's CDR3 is CSVEGTGKQETQYF. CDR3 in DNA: TGCAGCGTTGAAGGGACAGGAAAACAAGAGACCCAGTACTTC. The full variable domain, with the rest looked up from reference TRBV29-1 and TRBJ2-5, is SAVISQKPSRDICQRGTSLTIQCQVDSQVTMMFWYRQQPGQSLTLIATANQGSEATYESGFVIDKFPISRPNLTFSTLTVSNMSPEDSSIYLCSVEGTGKQETQYFGPGTRLLVL.

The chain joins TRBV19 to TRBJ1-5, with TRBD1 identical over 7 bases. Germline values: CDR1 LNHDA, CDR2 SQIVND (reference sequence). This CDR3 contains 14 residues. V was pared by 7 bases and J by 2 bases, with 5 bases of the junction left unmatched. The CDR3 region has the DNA TGTGCCAGTACCAGGACAGGCGGCAATCAGCCCCAGCATTTT. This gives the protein CASTRTGGNQPQHF.

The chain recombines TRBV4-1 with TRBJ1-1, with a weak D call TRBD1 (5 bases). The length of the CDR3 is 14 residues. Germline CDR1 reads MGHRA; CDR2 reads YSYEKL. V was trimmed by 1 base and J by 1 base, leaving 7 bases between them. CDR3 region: CASSQGQTNTEAFF. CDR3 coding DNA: TGCGCCAGCAGCCAAGGACAGACGAACACTGAAGCTTTCTTT.

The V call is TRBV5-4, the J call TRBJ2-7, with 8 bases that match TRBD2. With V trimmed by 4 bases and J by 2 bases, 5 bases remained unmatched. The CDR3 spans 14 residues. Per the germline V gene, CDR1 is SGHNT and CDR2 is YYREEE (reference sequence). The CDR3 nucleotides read TGTGCCAGCAGCCCAGGGACTAGGACCTACGAGCAGTACTTC. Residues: CASSPGTRTYEQYF. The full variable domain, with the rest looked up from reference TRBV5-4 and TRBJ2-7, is ETGVTQSPTHLIKTRGQQVTLRCSSQSGHNTVSWYQQALGQGPQFIFQYYREEENGRGNFPPRFSGLQFPNYSSELNVNALELDDSALYLCASSPGTRTYEQYFGPGTRLTVT.